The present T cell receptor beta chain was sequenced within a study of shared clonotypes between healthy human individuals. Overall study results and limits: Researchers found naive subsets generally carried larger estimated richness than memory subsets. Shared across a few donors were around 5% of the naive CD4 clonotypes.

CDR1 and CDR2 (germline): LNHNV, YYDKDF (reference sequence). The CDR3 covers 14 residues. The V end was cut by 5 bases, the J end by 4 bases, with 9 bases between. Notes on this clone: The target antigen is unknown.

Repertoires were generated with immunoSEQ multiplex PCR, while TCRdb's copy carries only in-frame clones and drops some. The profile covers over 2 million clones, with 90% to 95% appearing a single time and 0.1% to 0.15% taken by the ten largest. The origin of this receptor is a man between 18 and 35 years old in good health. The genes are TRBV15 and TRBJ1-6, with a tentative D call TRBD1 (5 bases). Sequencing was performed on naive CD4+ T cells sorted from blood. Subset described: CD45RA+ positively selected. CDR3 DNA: TGTGCCACCAGCCCCGGACAATATAATTCACCCCTCCACTTT. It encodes CATSPGQYNSPLHF.